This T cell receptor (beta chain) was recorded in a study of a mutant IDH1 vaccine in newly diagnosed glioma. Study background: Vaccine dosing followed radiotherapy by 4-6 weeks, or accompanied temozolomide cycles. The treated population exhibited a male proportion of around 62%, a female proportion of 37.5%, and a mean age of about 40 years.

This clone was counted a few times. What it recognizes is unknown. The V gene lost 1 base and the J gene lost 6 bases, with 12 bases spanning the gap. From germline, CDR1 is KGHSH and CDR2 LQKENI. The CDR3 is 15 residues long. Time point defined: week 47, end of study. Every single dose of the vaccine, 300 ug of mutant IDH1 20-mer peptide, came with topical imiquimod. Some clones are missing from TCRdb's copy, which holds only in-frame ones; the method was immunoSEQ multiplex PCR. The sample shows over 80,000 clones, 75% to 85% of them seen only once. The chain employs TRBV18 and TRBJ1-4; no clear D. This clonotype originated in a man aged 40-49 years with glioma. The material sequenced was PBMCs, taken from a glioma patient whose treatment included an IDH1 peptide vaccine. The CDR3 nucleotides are TGTGCCAGCTCACCACGGCTTAGGCAGGATGAAAAACTGTTTTTT. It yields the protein CASSPRLRQDEKLFF.